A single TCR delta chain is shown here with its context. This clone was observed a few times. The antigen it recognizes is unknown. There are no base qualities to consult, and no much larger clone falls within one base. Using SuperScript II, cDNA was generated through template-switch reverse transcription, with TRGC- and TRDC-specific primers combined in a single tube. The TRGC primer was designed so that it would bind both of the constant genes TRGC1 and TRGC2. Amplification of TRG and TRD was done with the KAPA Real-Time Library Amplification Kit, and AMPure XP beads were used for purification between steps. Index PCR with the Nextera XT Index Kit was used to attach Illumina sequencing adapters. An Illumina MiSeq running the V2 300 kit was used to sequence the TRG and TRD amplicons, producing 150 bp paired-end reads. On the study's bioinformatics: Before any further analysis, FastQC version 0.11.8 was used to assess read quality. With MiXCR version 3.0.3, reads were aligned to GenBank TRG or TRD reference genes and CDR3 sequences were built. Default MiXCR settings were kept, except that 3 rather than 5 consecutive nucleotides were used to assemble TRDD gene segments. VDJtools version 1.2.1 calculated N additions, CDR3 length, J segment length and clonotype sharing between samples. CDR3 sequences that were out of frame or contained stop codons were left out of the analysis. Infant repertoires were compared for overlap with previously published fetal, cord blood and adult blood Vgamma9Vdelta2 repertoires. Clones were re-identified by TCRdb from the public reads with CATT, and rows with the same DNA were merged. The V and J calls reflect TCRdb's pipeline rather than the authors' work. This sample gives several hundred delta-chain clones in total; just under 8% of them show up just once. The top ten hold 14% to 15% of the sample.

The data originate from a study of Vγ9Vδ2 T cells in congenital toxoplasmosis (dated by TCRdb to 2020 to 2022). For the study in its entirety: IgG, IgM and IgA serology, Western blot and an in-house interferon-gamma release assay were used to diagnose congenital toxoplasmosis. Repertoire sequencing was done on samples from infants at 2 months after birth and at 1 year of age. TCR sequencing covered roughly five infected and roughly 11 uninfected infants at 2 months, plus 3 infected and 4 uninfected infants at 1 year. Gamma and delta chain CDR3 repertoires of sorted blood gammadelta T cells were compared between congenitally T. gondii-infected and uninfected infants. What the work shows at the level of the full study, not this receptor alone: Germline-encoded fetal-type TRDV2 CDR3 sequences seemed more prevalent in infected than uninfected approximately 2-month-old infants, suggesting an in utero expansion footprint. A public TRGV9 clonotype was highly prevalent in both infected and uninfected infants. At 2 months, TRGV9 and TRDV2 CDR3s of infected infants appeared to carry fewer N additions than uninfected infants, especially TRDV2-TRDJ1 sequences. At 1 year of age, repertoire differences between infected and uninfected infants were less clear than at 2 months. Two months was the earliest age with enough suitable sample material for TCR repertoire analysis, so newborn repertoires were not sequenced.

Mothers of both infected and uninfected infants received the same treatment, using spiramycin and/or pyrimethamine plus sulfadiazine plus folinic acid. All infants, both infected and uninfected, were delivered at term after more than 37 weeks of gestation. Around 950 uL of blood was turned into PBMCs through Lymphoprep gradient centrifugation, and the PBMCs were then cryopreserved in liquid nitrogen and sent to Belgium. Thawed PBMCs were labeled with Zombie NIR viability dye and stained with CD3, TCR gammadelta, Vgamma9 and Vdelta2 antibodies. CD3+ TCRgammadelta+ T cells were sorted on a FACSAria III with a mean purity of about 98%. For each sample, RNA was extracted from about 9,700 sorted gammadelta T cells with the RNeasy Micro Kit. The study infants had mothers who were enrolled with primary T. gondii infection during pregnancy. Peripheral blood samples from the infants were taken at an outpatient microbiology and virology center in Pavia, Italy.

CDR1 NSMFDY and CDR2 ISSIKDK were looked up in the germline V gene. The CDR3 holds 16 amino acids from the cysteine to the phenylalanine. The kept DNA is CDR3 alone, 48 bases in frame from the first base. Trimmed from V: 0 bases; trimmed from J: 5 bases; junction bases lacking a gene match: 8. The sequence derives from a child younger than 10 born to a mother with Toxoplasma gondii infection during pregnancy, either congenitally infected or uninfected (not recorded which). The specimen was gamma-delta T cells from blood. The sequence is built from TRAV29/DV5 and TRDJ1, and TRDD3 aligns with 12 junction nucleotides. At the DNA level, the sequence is TGTGCAGCAAGCGAGCCACTGGGGGATACTGGGGATAAACTCATCTTT. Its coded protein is CAASEPLGDTGDKLIF.